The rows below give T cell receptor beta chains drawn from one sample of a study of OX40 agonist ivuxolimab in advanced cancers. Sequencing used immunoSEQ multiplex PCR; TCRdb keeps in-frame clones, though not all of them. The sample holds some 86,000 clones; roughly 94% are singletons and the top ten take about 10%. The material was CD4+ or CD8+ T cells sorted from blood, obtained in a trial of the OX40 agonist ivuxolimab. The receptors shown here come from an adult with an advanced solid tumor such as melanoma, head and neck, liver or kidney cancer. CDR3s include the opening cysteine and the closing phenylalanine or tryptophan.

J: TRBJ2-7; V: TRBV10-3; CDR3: CAISESGGREEYF
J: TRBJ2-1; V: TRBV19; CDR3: CASSGPGLRVEGQFF
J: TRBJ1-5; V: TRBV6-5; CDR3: CASSPWDSNQPQHF
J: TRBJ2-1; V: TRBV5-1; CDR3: CASSLGLGGSYNEQFF
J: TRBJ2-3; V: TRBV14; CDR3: CASSQRGTDTQYF
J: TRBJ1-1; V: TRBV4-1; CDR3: CASSQERGQGFTEAFF
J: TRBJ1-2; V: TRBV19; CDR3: CASSMTGGIGYGYTF
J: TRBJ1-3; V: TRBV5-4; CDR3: CASSVRGSGNTIYF
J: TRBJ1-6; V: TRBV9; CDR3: CASSVGGSYNSPLHF
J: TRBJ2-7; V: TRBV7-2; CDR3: CASSSPTSGVYEQYF
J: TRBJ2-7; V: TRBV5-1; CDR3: CASSPLGQGDEQYF
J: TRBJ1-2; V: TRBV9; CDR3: CASSATGASNYGYTF
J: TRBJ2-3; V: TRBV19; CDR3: CASSPSGARTDTQYF
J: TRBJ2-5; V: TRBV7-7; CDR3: CASSLRTGGSETQYF
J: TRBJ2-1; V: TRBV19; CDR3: CASSVRGPYNEQFF
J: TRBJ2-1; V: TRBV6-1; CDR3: CASPGTGGNEQFF
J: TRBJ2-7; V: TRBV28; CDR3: CAAGTYEQYF
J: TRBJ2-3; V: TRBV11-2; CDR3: CASRWTSGRPDTQYF
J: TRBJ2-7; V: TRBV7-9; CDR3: CASSPPGKDEQYF
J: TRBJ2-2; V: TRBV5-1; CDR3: CASSLVQATNTGELFF
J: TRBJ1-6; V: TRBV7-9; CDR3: CASSYEGAGSPLHF
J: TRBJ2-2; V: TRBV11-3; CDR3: CASSPTIYLDRWVGELFF
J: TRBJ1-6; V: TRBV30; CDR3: CAWSHGVSSYNSPLHF
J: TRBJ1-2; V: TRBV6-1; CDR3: CASSQGQGALYGYTF
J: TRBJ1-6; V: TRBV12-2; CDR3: CASRLVYRLTHNSPLHF
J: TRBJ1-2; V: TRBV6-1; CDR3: CASSYPGGYTF
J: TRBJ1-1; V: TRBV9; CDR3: CASSVAGRGGQGRTEAFF
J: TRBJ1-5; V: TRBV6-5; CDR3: CASSQGAIQPQHF
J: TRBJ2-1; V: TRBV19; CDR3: CASTGGWGNEQFF
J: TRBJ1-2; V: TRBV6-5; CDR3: CASSYAGGFTGYTF